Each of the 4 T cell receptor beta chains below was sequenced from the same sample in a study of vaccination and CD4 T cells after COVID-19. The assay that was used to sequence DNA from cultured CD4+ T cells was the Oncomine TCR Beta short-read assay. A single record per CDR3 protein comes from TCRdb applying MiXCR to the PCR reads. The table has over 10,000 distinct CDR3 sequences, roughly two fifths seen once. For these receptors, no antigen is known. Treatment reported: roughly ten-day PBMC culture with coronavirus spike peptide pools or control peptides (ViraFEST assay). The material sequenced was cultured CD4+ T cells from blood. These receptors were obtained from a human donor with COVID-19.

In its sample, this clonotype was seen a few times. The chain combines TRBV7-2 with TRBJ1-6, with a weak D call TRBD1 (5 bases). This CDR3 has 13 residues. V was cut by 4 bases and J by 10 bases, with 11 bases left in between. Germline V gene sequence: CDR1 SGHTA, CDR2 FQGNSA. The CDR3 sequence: CASSSTAGSPLHF. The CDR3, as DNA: TGTGCCAGCAGCTCGACAGCAGGGTCACCCCTCCACTTT.

The CDR3 DNA reads as TGTGCCACCCTTTACAGGGGCGCCAAAGAGACCCAGTACTTC. Translated: CATLYRGAKETQYF. The rearrangement joins TRBV24-1 to TRBJ2-5; 7 nucleotides agree with TRBD1. The V gene's germline CDR1 is KGHDR and CDR2 SFDVKD. CDR3 size: 14 residues. Trimming cost V 9 bases and J 3 bases; bases outside gene matches: 9.

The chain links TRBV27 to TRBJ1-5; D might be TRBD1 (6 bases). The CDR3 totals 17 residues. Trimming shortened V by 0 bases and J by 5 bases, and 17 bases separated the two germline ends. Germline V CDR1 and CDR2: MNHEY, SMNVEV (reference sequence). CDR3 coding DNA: TGTGCCAGCAGTTTATCCTGGGACAAAATAGTCTATCAGCCCCAGCATTTT. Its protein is CASSLSWDKIVYQPQHF.

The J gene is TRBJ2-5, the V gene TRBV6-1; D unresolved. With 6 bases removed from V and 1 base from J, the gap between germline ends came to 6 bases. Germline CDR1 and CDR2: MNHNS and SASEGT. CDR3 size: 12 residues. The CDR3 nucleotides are TGTGCCAGCAGCCTCCTCCAAGAGACCCAGTACTTC. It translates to CASSLLQETQYF.